This T cell receptor beta chain was observed in a study of blood T cell repertoires in COVID-19. Using immunoSEQ multiplex PCR, the repertoire was profiled, and TCRdb retains in-frame clones only, with some absent. The sample contains about 400,000 clones, roughly 90% of which appear only once. Germline V CDR1 and CDR2: LNHDA, SQIVND (reference sequence). The CDR3 totals 13 residues. Between the trimmed V and J ends, which lost 0 bases and 5 bases, there was a span of 7 bases. The sequence was collected from a man in his forties or fifties with acute or convalescent COVID-19. The V call is TRBV19, the J call TRBJ1-2; a weak D match, TRBD1 (6 bases). Sequencing input: peripheral blood. The CDR3: CASSIDTGYGYTF. In DNA form, the CDR3 reads TGTGCCAGTAGTATAGACACAGGGTATGGCTACACCTTC.